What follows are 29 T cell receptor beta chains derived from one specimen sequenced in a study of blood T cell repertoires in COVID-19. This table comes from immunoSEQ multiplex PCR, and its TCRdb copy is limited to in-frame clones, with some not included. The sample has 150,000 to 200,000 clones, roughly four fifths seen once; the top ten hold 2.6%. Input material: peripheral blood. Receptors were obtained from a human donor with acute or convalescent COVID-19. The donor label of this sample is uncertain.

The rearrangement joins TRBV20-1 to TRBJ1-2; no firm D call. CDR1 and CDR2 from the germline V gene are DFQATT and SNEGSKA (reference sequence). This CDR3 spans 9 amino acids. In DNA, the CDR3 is TGCAGGGCCCTTAATGGCTACACCTTC. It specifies CRALNGYTF.

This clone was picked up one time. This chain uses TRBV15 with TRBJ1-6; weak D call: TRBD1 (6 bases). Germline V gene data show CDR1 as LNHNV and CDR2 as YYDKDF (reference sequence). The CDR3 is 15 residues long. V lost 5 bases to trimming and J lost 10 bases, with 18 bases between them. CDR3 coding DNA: TGTGCCACCAGCCCGCCAAGGGGGATCAGATCACCCCTCCACTTT. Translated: CATSPPRGIRSPLHF.

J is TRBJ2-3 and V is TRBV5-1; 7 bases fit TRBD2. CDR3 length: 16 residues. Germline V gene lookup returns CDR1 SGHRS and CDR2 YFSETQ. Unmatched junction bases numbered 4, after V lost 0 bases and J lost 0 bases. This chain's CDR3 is CASSLVPAGSTDTQYF. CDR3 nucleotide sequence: TGCGCCAGCAGCTTGGTACCAGCGGGGAGCACAGATACGCAGTATTTT.

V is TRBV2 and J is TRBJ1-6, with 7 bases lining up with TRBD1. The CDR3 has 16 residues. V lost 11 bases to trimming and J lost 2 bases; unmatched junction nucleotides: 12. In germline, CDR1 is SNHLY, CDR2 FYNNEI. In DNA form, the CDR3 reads TGTGCCGGAGCTCGACAGGGAAGGCCCTATAATTCACCCCTCCACTTT. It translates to CAGARQGRPYNSPLHF.

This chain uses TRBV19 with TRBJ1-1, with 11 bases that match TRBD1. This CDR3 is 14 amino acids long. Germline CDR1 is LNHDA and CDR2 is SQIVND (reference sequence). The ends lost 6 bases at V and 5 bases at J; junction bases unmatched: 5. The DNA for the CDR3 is TGTGCCAGTAGATCGGGACAGGGGGAAACTGAAGCTTTCTTT. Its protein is CASRSGQGETEAFF.

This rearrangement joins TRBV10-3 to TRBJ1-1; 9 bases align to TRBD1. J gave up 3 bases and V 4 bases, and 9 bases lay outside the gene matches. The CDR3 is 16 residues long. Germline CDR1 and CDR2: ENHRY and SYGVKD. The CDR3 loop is CAISGGQGIYDTEAFF. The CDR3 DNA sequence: TGTGCCATCAGTGGCGGACAGGGGATATATGACACTGAAGCTTTCTTT.

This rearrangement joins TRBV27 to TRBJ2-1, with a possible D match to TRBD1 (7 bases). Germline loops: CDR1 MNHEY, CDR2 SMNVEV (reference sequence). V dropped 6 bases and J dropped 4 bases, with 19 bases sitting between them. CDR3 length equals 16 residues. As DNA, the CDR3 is TGTGCCAGCAGACCCACCAACAGGGGACTTTACAATGAGCAGTTCTTC. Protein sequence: CASRPTNRGLYNEQFF.

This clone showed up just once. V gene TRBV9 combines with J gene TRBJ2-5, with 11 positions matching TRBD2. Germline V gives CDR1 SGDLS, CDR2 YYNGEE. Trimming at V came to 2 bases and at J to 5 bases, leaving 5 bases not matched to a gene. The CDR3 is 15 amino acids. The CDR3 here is CASSVSGGAHETQYF. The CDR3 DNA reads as TGTGCCAGCAGCGTTAGCGGGGGGGCCCATGAGACCCAGTACTTC.

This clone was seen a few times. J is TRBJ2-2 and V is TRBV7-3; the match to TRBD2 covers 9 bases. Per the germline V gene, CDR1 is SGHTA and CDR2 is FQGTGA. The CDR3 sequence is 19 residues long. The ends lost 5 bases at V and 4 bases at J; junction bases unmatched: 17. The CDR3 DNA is TGTGCCAGCAGCCCAACTGGGGTTCTTAGCGGGAGCGGCACCGGGGAGCTGTTTTTT. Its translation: CASSPTGVLSGSGTGELFF.

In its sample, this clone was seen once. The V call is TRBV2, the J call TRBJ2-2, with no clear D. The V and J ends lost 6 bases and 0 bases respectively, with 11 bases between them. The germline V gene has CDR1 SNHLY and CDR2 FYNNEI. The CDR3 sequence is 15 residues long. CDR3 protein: CASRLSPTNTGELFF. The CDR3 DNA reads TGTGCCAGCAGACTTAGCCCTACGAACACCGGGGAGCTGTTTTTT.

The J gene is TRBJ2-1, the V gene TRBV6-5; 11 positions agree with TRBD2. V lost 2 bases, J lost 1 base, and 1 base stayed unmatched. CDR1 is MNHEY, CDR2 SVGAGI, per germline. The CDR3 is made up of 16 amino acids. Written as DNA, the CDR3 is TGTGCCAGCAGTTACCTAGCGGGAGGTTCCTACAATGAGCAGTTCTTC. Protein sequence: CASSYLAGGSYNEQFF.

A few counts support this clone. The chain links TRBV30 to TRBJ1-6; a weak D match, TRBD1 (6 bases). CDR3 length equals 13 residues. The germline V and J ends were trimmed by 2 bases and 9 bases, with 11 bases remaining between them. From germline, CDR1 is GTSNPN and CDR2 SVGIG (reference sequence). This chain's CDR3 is CAWSPQGSSPLHF. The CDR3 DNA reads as TGTGCCTGGAGTCCTCAGGGGAGTTCACCCCTCCACTTT.

CDR3: CASSLDRNTEAFF. The CDR3 DNA is TGTGCCAGCAGCTTAGACAGGAACACTGAAGCTTTCTTT. This chain joins TRBV11-3 and TRBJ1-1; D ambiguous. Deletions cut 0 bases from V and 1 base from J, with 3 bases between. The CDR3 is 13 residues long. Per germline, CDR1 SGHNT and CDR2 YENEEA.

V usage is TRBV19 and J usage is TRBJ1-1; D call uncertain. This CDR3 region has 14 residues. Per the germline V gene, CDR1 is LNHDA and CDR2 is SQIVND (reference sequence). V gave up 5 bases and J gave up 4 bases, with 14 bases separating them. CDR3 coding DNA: TGTGCCAGTAGTCAGCGGGGAGAAGGCACTGAAGCTTTCTTT. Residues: CASSQRGEGTEAFF.

The CDR3 nucleotides are TGTGCCAGTAGTCTTCGGCTACCGGGTTACCGGCCCGGCTATGGCTACACCTTC. The encoded protein is CASSLRLPGYRPGYGYTF. The rearrangement joins TRBV19 to TRBJ1-2, with no clear D. V lost 5 bases and J 4 bases, leaving 26 bases between the germline ends. Germline lookup yields CDR1 LNHDA and CDR2 SQIVND (reference sequence). The CDR3 loop spans 18 amino acids.

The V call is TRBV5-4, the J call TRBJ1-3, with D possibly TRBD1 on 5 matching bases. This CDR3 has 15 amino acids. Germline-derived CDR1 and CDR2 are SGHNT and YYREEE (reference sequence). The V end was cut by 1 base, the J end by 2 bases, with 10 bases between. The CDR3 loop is CASSLWGDAGNTIYF. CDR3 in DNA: TGTGCCAGCAGCTTGTGGGGGGACGCTGGAAACACCATATATTTT.

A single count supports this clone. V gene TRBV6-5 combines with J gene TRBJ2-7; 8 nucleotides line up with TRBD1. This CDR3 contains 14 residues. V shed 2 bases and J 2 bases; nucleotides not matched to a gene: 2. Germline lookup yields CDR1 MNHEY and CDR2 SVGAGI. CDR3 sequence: CASSYRDRPYEQYF. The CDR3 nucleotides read TGTGCCAGCAGTTACCGGGACAGGCCCTACGAGCAGTACTTC.

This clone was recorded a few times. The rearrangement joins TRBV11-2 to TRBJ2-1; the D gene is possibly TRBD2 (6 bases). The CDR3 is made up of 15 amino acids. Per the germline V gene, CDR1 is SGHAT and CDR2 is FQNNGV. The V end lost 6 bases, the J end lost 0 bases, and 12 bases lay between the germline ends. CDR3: CASSPRAGSYNEQFF. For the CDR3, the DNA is TGTGCCAGCAGTCCCCGAGCGGGCTCCTACAATGAGCAGTTCTTC.

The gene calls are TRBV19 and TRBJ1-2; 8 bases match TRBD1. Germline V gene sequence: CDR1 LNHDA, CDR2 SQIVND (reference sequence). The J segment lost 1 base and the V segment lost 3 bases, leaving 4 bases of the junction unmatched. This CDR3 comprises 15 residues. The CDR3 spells CASSIGGQDNYGYTF. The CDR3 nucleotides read TGTGCCAGTAGTATTGGGGGACAGGATAACTATGGCTACACCTTC.

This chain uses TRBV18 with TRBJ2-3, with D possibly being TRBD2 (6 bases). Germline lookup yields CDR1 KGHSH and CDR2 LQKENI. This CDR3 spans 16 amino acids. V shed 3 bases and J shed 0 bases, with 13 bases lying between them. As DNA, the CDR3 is TGTGCCAGCTCACCCAACCAGCGGGTTAGCACAGATACGCAGTATTTT. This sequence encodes CASSPNQRVSTDTQYF. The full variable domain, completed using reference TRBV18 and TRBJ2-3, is NAGVMQNPRHLVRRRGQEARLRCSPMKGHSHVYWYRQLPEEGLKFMVYLQKENIIDESGMPKERFSAEFPKEGPSILRIQQVVRGDSAAYFCASSPNQRVSTDTQYFGPGTRLTVL.

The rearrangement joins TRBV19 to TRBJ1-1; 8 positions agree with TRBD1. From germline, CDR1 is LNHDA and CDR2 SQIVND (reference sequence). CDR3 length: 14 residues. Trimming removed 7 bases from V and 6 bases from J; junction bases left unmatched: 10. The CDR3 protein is CASTPDRVVAEAFF. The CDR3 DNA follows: TGTGCCAGTACCCCGGACAGGGTGGTGGCTGAAGCTTTCTTT.

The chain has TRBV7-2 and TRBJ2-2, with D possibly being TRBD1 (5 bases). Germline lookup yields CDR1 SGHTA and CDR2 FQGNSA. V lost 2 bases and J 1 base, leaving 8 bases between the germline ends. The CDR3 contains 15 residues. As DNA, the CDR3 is TGTGCCAGCAGCTTACTGGGGCTGAACACCGGGGAGCTGTTTTTT. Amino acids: CASSLLGLNTGELFF.

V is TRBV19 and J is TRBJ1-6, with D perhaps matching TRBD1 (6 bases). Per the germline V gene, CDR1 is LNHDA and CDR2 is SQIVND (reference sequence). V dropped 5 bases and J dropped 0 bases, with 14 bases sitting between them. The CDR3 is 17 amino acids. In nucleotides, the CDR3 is TGTGCCAGTAGTGTAATTCAAGGGGGCTCCTATAATTCACCCCTCCACTTT. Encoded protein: CASSVIQGGSYNSPLHF.

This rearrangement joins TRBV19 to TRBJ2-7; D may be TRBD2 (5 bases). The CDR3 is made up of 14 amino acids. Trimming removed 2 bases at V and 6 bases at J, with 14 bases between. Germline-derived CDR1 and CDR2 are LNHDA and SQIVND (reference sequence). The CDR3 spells CASSISPGSGEQYF. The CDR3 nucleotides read TGTGCCAGTAGTATAAGTCCGGGGTCGGGCGAGCAGTACTTC. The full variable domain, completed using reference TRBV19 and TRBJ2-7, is DGGITQSPKYLFRKEGQNVTLSCEQNLNHDAMYWYRQDPGQGLRLIYYSQIVNDFQKGDIAEGYSVSREKKESFPLTVTSAQKNPTAFYLCASSISPGSGEQYFGPGTRLTVT.

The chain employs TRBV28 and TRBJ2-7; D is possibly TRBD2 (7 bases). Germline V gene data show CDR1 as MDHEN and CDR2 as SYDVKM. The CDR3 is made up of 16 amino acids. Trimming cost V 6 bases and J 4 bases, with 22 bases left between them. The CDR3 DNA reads TGTGCCAGCAGCTCGGGGAGACTAGCAGGGGTTTACGAGCAGTACTTC. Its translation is CASSSGRLAGVYEQYF.

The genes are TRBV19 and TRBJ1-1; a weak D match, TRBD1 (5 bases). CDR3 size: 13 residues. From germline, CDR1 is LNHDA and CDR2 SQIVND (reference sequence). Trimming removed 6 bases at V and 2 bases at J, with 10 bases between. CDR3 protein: CASRIRANTEAFF. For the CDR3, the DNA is TGTGCCAGTAGAATCAGGGCCAACACTGAAGCTTTCTTT.

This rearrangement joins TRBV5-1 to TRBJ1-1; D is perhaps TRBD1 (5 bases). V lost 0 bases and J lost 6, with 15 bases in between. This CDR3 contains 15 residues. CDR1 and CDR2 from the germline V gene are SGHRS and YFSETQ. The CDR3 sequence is CASSLGIGASSEAFF. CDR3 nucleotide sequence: TGCGCCAGCAGCTTGGGTATAGGGGCGTCGTCTGAAGCTTTCTTT.

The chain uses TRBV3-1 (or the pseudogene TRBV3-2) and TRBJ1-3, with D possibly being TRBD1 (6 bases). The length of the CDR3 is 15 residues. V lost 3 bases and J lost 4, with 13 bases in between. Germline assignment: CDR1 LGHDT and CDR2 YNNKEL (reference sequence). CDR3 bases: TGTGCCAGCAGCCACCTTTGGCAGGGGGGAAACACCATATATTTT. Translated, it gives CASSHLWQGGNTIYF.

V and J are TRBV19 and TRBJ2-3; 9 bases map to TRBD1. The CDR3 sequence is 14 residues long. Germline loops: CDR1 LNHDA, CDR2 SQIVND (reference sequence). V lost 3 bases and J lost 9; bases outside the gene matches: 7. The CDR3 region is CASSISRDRATQYF. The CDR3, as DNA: TGTGCCAGTAGTATCTCACGGGACAGGGCGACGCAGTATTTT.